These T cell receptor beta chains were read from a single sample in a study of shared clonotypes between healthy human individuals. Repertoires were generated with immunoSEQ multiplex PCR, while TCRdb's copy carries only in-frame clones and drops some. Of around 2.5 million clones in the sample, over 85% were seen once. Specimen: naive CD4+ T cells from PBMCs. The source of these receptors is a man younger than 35 in good health. Some clones in this sample may be carry-over from other donors' samples. CDR3s include the opening cysteine and the closing phenylalanine or tryptophan. Fields, in order: D gene, V gene, clone size, J gene, CDR3 DNA, CDR3 protein. D genes are given only for firm matches. Size is stated for part of the rows, as once, few or many counts, or as a class when the clone is expanded.

d_gene: .
v_gene: TRBV5-4
abundance: .
j_gene: TRBJ2-5
CDR3nt: TGTGCCAGCAGCTGGGGAGGGGGCCGGTGGGAGACCCAGTACTTC
CDR3aa: CASSWGGGRWETQYF

d_gene: .
v_gene: TRBV1
abundance: .
j_gene: TRBJ2-1
CDR3nt: TGCACCAGCAGTCTCGGGGTAGACCAATACAATGAGCAGTTCTTC
CDR3aa: CTSSLGVDQYNEQFF

d_gene: .
v_gene: TRBV7-2
abundance: .
j_gene: TRBJ1-2
CDR3nt: TGTGCCAGCAGCCGAGAAGGACGGACTAACTATGGCTACACCTTC
CDR3aa: CASSREGRTNYGYTF

d_gene: .
v_gene: TRBV19
abundance: .
j_gene: TRBJ1-2
CDR3nt: TGTGCCAGTAGCGACCCGGGACGGCTGTATGGCTACACCTTC
CDR3aa: CASSDPGRLYGYTF

d_gene: .
v_gene: TRBV7-2
abundance: .
j_gene: TRBJ2-1
CDR3nt: TGTGCCAGCAGCTTATTGGGGGTAAACTACAATGAGCAGTTCTTC
CDR3aa: CASSLLGVNYNEQFF

d_gene: .
v_gene: TRBV7-9
abundance: .
j_gene: TRBJ2-5
CDR3nt: TGTGCCAGCAGTCCACTACAAGAGACCCAGTACTTC
CDR3aa: CASSPLQETQYF

d_gene: .
v_gene: TRBV5-5
abundance: .
j_gene: TRBJ2-7
CDR3nt: TGTGCCAGCAGCTTGGGGCCCCAAGGCTACGAGCAGTACTTC
CDR3aa: CASSLGPQGYEQYF

d_gene: TRBD1
v_gene: TRBV6-5
abundance: .
j_gene: TRBJ1-1
CDR3nt: TGTGCCAGCAGTTACCGACCGACAGGGGGTAACACTGAAGCTTTCTTT
CDR3aa: CASSYRPTGGNTEAFF

d_gene: .
v_gene: TRBV5-1
abundance: .
j_gene: TRBJ2-7
CDR3nt: TGCGCCAGCAGTTCTCGCGTCGCGTCCTACGAGCAGTACTTC
CDR3aa: CASSSRVASYEQYF

d_gene: .
v_gene: TRBV6-6
abundance: .
j_gene: TRBJ2-5
CDR3nt: TGTGCCAGCAGTTACTCCAGGGCCCAGGAGACCCAGTACTTC
CDR3aa: CASSYSRAQETQYF

d_gene: TRBD1
v_gene: TRBV28
abundance: once
j_gene: TRBJ2-7
CDR3nt: TGTGCCAGCAGTTTTTACCCGGGACAGGGCTCCTACGAGCAGTACTTC
CDR3aa: CASSFYPGQGSYEQYF

d_gene: TRBD1
v_gene: TRBV28
abundance: .
j_gene: TRBJ1-2
CDR3nt: TGTGCCAGCAGTTTAGACAGGGCCGGCGGCTACACCTTC
CDR3aa: CASSLDRAGGYTF

d_gene: .
v_gene: TRBV9
abundance: .
j_gene: TRBJ2-1
CDR3nt: TGTGCCAGCAGCGTTACCCTGGGCACCTACAATGAGCAGTTCTTC
CDR3aa: CASSVTLGTYNEQFF

d_gene: .
v_gene: TRBV7-3
abundance: .
j_gene: TRBJ2-7
CDR3nt: TGTGCCAGCAGCCTAAACCCAGGGTACGAGCAGTACTTC
CDR3aa: CASSLNPGYEQYF

d_gene: .
v_gene: TRBV18
abundance: .
j_gene: TRBJ2-2
CDR3nt: TGTGCCAGCTCACTACTAGTTCCCTCGAACACCGGGGAGCTGTTTTTT
CDR3aa: CASSLLVPSNTGELFF

d_gene: .
v_gene: TRBV4-1
abundance: .
j_gene: TRBJ2-5
CDR3nt: TGCGCCAGCAGCCAAGATCCCGGACGCAAGATCCAAGAGACCCAGTACTTC
CDR3aa: CASSQDPGRKIQETQYF

d_gene: .
v_gene: TRBV7-2
abundance: .
j_gene: TRBJ2-5
CDR3nt: TGTGCCAGCAGCTCTTACAGGGCCCAAGAGACCCAGTACTTC
CDR3aa: CASSSYRAQETQYF

d_gene: .
v_gene: TRBV11-3
abundance: .
j_gene: TRBJ2-2
CDR3nt: TGTGCCAGCAGCCAGGACAGATGGGGCGTCGCGAACACCGGGGAGCTGTTTTTT
CDR3aa: CASSQDRWGVANTGELFF

d_gene: TRBD2
v_gene: TRBV11-2
abundance: .
j_gene: TRBJ2-2
CDR3nt: TGTGCCAGCAGCTTAGACGGACTAGCGGGATTAGCCGGGGAGCTGTTTTTT
CDR3aa: CASSLDGLAGLAGELFF

d_gene: TRBD2
v_gene: TRBV29-1
abundance: .
j_gene: TRBJ2-3
CDR3nt: TGCAGCGTTGAACGCCCGGGACTAGCGTACACAGATACGCAGTATTTT
CDR3aa: CSVERPGLAYTDTQYF

d_gene: TRBD1
v_gene: TRBV27
abundance: .
j_gene: TRBJ1-5
CDR3nt: TGTGCCAGCAGTTTATTCGGGCAGGGGGCTCAGCCCCAGCATTTT
CDR3aa: CASSLFGQGAQPQHF

d_gene: .
v_gene: TRBV5-1
abundance: once
j_gene: TRBJ2-3
CDR3nt: TGCGCCAGCAGCTGGGACTCAGGCACAGATACGCAGTATTTT
CDR3aa: CASSWDSGTDTQYF

d_gene: .
v_gene: TRBV2
abundance: once
j_gene: TRBJ2-6
CDR3nt: TGTGCCAGCAGTTTCAGGGTTGCTGGGGCCAACGTCCTGACTTTC
CDR3aa: CASSFRVAGANVLTF

d_gene: TRBD1
v_gene: TRBV2
abundance: .
j_gene: TRBJ1-4
CDR3nt: TGTGCCAGCAGTGGAAGGACAGGGGTTGAAAAACTGTTTTTT
CDR3aa: CASSGRTGVEKLFF

d_gene: .
v_gene: TRBV30
abundance: .
j_gene: TRBJ2-1
CDR3nt: TGTGCCTGGAGTGCCACGGGCAATGAGCAGTTCTTC
CDR3aa: CAWSATGNEQFF

d_gene: .
v_gene: TRBV6-1
abundance: .
j_gene: TRBJ2-1
CDR3nt: TGTGCCAGCAGTGGATACTCAGGCGGGATCTACAATGAGCAGTTCTTC
CDR3aa: CASSGYSGGIYNEQFF

d_gene: .
v_gene: TRBV28
abundance: .
j_gene: TRBJ1-5
CDR3nt: TGTGCCAGCAAGGGGGGTAATCAGCCCCAGCATTTT
CDR3aa: CASKGGNQPQHF

d_gene: .
v_gene: TRBV13
abundance: few
j_gene: TRBJ2-2
CDR3nt: TGTGCCAGCAGCTTAGGAGGCCCCGGGGAGCTGTTTTTT
CDR3aa: CASSLGGPGELFF

d_gene: TRBD2
v_gene: TRBV5-1
abundance: .
j_gene: TRBJ2-1
CDR3nt: TGCGCCAGCACCGGACTAGCGGGAAACAATGAGCAGTTCTTC
CDR3aa: CASTGLAGNNEQFF

d_gene: .
v_gene: TRBV2
abundance: .
j_gene: TRBJ2-7
CDR3nt: TGTGCCAGCAGTGAGATCTACGAGCAGTACTTC
CDR3aa: CASSEIYEQYF

d_gene: .
v_gene: TRBV5-4
abundance: .
j_gene: TRBJ2-2
CDR3nt: TGTGCCAGCAGCCGGGCCGAAAAGGGGAGCACCGGGGAGCTGTTTTTT
CDR3aa: CASSRAEKGSTGELFF

d_gene: .
v_gene: TRBV6-6
abundance: .
j_gene: TRBJ1-1
CDR3nt: TGTGCCAGCAGGTTTATCCGACTTGAAGCTTTCTTT
CDR3aa: CASRFIRLEAFF

d_gene: .
v_gene: TRBV29-1
abundance: .
j_gene: TRBJ1-2
CDR3nt: TGCAGCGTCGTAGGGACTCCCGGGGGCTATGGCTACACCTTC
CDR3aa: CSVVGTPGGYGYTF

d_gene: .
v_gene: TRBV18
abundance: .
j_gene: TRBJ1-4
CDR3nt: TGTGCCAGCTCACCAGCCGGGGCGGGTGAAAAACTGTTTTTT
CDR3aa: CASSPAGAGEKLFF

d_gene: TRBD1
v_gene: TRBV19
abundance: .
j_gene: TRBJ2-3
CDR3nt: TGTGCCAGTCGAAGACAGGGGGATTCCCCAGATACGCAGTATTTT
CDR3aa: CASRRQGDSPDTQYF

d_gene: .
v_gene: TRBV6-1
abundance: .
j_gene: TRBJ2-1
CDR3nt: TGTGCCAGCGGGGCGGTTGAGCAGTTCTTC
CDR3aa: CASGAVEQFF

d_gene: .
v_gene: TRBV15
abundance: .
j_gene: TRBJ2-3
CDR3nt: TGTGCCACCAGCAGGAAGGTAGCGGACACAGATACGCAGTATTTT
CDR3aa: CATSRKVADTDTQYF

d_gene: .
v_gene: TRBV5-1
abundance: once
j_gene: TRBJ1-1
CDR3nt: TGCGCCAGCAGCTTATCTGGGGGAGAAGCTTTCTTT
CDR3aa: CASSLSGGEAFF

d_gene: .
v_gene: TRBV28
abundance: .
j_gene: TRBJ1-4
CDR3nt: TGTGCCAGCAGTTGGGGTAATGAAAAACTGTTTTTT
CDR3aa: CASSWGNEKLFF

d_gene: TRBD2
v_gene: TRBV5-6
abundance: .
j_gene: TRBJ2-7
CDR3nt: TGTGCCAGCAGCCCCGGCGGGAGGAACTACGAGCAGTACTTC
CDR3aa: CASSPGGRNYEQYF

d_gene: .
v_gene: TRBV6-1
abundance: .
j_gene: TRBJ2-1
CDR3nt: TGTGCCAGCAAGTTCAGTACGTTTGACATTGAGCAGTTCTTC
CDR3aa: CASKFSTFDIEQFF

d_gene: .
v_gene: TRBV4-1
abundance: once
j_gene: TRBJ2-1
CDR3nt: TGCGCCAGCAGCCAAACACCTTCAGGGGTCGGCTACAATGAGCAGTTCTTC
CDR3aa: CASSQTPSGVGYNEQFF

d_gene: TRBD1
v_gene: TRBV6-1
abundance: .
j_gene: TRBJ1-5
CDR3nt: TGTGCCAGCAGTGAAGCGCCAGGGGGGGGACAGCCCCAGCATTTT
CDR3aa: CASSEAPGGGQPQHF

d_gene: TRBD1
v_gene: TRBV29-1
abundance: few
j_gene: TRBJ1-4
CDR3nt: TGCAGCGTTAGACAGGGAGGAGAAAAACTGTTTTTT
CDR3aa: CSVRQGGEKLFF

d_gene: .
v_gene: TRBV7-9
abundance: .
j_gene: TRBJ2-7
CDR3nt: TGTGCCAGCAGCTTCGGGCTAGTATCCTACGAGCAGTACTTC
CDR3aa: CASSFGLVSYEQYF

d_gene: .
v_gene: TRBV7-3
abundance: .
j_gene: TRBJ2-1
CDR3nt: TGTGCCAGCAGCTCAATTAAAGAGCATGAGCAGTTCTTC
CDR3aa: CASSSIKEHEQFF

d_gene: .
v_gene: TRBV12-5
abundance: .
j_gene: TRBJ2-5
CDR3nt: TGTGCTAGTGGCCAGGGGAGGGGAGAGACCCAGTACTTC
CDR3aa: CASGQGRGETQYF

d_gene: TRBD2
v_gene: TRBV5-1
abundance: .
j_gene: TRBJ2-7
CDR3nt: TGCGCCAGCAGCTTGGGGACTAGCACCGCCTACGAGCAGTACTTC
CDR3aa: CASSLGTSTAYEQYF

d_gene: TRBD1
v_gene: TRBV28
abundance: .
j_gene: TRBJ1-2
CDR3nt: TGTGCCAGCACCTCCCCCGGGACAGCCCCATATGGCTACACCTTC
CDR3aa: CASTSPGTAPYGYTF

d_gene: .
v_gene: TRBV19
abundance: .
j_gene: TRBJ1-2
CDR3nt: TGTGCCAGTAGTCCGGACACAGTCGTGGGCTACACCTTC
CDR3aa: CASSPDTVVGYTF

d_gene: TRBD1
v_gene: TRBV5-1
abundance: .
j_gene: TRBJ2-7
CDR3nt: TGCGCCAGTAGCACCGGGACAGTAACCTACGAGCAGTACTTC
CDR3aa: CASSTGTVTYEQYF